This section outlines one T cell receptor (beta chain) sequence together with its context. This specimen comes from a study of blood T cell repertoires in COVID-19. Looking at the study overall: Samples representing acute and convalescent COVID-19 were sourced from the United States, Italy and Spain. Sources were T cells, B-cell-depleted T cells, or PBMCs; the material itself was cDNA or gDNA.

This CDR3 has 14 amino acids. J was trimmed by 6 bases and V by 4 bases; bases with no gene match: 7. Germline lookup yields CDR1 SGHNT and CDR2 YYREEE (reference sequence). In the original processing: For nucleated cells, counts were estimated from reference gene primer amplification. Measured with immunoSEQ multiplex PCR; TCRdb has only the in-frame clones, and not every one. The V and J calls and clone size are taken from that table; D and trimming were inferred from the DNA. The table includes roughly 100,000 clones, roughly two thirds detected once. Sample: peripheral blood. The chain recombines TRBV5-4 with TRBJ2-1; 7 positions agree with TRBD2. This sequence originates from a man aged 80 or over with acute or convalescent COVID-19. The CDR3 DNA reads as TGTGCCAGCAGCCAGGTGGGAGGGATCAATGAGCAGTTCTTC. Translating gives CASSQVGGINEQFF.